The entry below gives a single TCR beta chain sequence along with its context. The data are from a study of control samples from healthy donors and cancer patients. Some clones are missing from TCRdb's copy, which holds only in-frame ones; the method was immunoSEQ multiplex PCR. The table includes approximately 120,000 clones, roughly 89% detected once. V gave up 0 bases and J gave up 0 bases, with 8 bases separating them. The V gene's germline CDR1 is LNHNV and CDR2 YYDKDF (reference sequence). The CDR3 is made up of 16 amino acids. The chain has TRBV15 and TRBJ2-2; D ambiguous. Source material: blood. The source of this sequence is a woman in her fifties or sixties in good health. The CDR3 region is CATSRDGPTNTGELFF. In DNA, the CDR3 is TGTGCCACCAGCAGAGATGGGCCAACGAACACCGGGGAGCTGTTTTTT.